This T cell receptor beta chain appears in the sequencing data of a study of T cell responses to AZD1222 COVID-19 vaccine. Overall study results and limits: Targeting of unmutated variant regions was reportedly seen in nearly half of spike-specific TCRs. There were vaccine-associated CD4 TCRs across spike, dominant at 160-218 and 743-854. There were repertoire samples only from the period after the peak T cell response. Clonal diversity may have been underestimated in mostly white British donors.

As for this clone: Its antigen is still unknown.

Using immunoSEQ multiplex PCR, the repertoire was profiled, and TCRdb retains in-frame clones only, with some absent. The sample lists roughly 120,000 clones; 70% to 90% were seen once. The CDR3 sequence is 15 residues long. V dropped 4 bases and J dropped 1 base, with 13 bases sitting between them. Germline CDR1 reads SGHNT; CDR2 reads YENEEA. The receptor was derived from an adult in good health. The chain links TRBV11-3 to TRBJ2-5; D is undetermined. Sample: peripheral blood, taken on day 0 of AZD1222 vaccination. CDR3: CASSSRRWGQETQYF. In DNA form, the CDR3 reads TGTGCCAGCAGCTCCCGAAGATGGGGCCAAGAGACCCAGTACTTC.